This entry features one T cell receptor (beta chain) sequence. This sample was taken from a study of blood T cell repertoires in COVID-19. From germline, CDR1 is MDHEN and CDR2 SYDVKM. V shed 3 bases and J 3 bases; nucleotides not matched to a gene: 7. This CDR3 is built from 15 residues. Per the study methods: Using reference gene primer amplification, nucleated cell counts were estimated. Libraries were prepared by immunoSEQ multiplex PCR; TCRdb keeps only in-frame clonotypes and omits some of them. V and J calls and clone size are as listed in that table; D and trimming were resolved from the DNA. The table has more than 95,000 clones, around four fifths seen once.

The receptor's source is a man between 65 and 85 years old with active or convalescent COVID-19. The chain carries TRBV28 and TRBJ1-2, with 7 bases identical to TRBD1. Sequenced input: peripheral blood. This CDR3 reads CASSLSGGPDYGYTF. The CDR3 DNA reads as TGTGCCAGCAGTTTGTCAGGGGGTCCGGACTATGGCTACACCTTC.